These 28 T cell receptor beta chains originate from one sample sequenced in a study of T-cell reconstitution after alpha-beta-depleted transplantation in children. Using unique molecular identifiers, the investigators prepared the TCRbeta library. TCRdb re-derived calls from the PCR reads in MiXCR, one entry per CDR3 protein. This repertoire shows hundreds of thousands of distinct CDR3 sequences, 15% to 20% found once; its top ten account for 0.85% to 1.3%. The specimen comprised PBMCs from the stem cell graft donor, sampled from the stem cell graft. The origin of the receptors is a human donor who donated a stem cell graft to a child with acute myeloid leukemia.

The rearrangement links TRBV11-1 to TRBJ2-7; maybe TRBD1 (5 bases). Germline CDR1 SGHAT, CDR2 FQDESV (reference sequence). The CDR3 totals 18 residues. With 5 bases removed from V and 0 bases from J, the gap between germline ends came to 23 bases. The CDR3 reads CASSPPLAGWHVSYEQYF. CDR3 nucleotides: TGTGCCAGCAGCCCCCCCTTGGCAGGGTGGCACGTCTCCTACGAGCAGTACTTC.

The J gene is TRBJ1-4, the V gene TRBV6-1; TRBD1 might be the D (5 bases). The germline CDR1 and CDR2 sequences are MNHNS and SASEGT. The V end was cut by 1 base, the J end by 6 bases, with 15 bases between. The CDR3 is made up of 16 amino acids. In DNA, the CDR3 is TGTGCCAGCAGTGAAGGGGACCCGGGGAACGATGAAAAACTGTTTTTT. Translated, it gives CASSEGDPGNDEKLFF.

The sample holds a few counts of this clonotype. This chain joins TRBV18 and TRBJ2-5; D is unresolved. V was trimmed by 2 bases and J by 2 bases, leaving 18 bases between them. The CDR3 has 17 residues. Per germline, CDR1 KGHSH and CDR2 LQKENI. The DNA for the CDR3 is TGTGCCAGCTCACCAGGGAATTACACGGCGGTTCAAGAGACCCAGTACTTC. It is translated as CASSPGNYTAVQETQYF.

This clonotype was found a few times. The chain combines TRBV5-1 with TRBJ2-4; maybe TRBD2 (5 bases). The germline CDR1 and CDR2 sequences are SGHRS and YFSETQ. V lost 5 bases to trimming and J lost 5 bases, with 17 bases between them. The CDR3 length is 15 residues. Written as DNA, the CDR3 is TGCGCCAGCAGTTTCGGAGGAGCTAGCCAAAACATTCAGTACTTC. It encodes CASSFGGASQNIQYF. Together with reference TRBV5-1 and TRBJ2-4, the CDR3 gives the full variable domain: KAGVTQTPRYLIKTRGQQVTLSCSPISGHRSVSWYQQTPGQGLQFLFEYFSETQRNKGNFPGRFSGRQFSNSRSEMNVSTLELGDSALYLCASSFGGASQNIQYFGAGTRLSVL.

The V call is TRBV5-5, the J call TRBJ1-3; D remains ambiguous. The CDR3 has 15 residues. Germline V CDR1 and CDR2: SGHKS, YYEKEE (reference sequence). Trimming cost V 5 bases and J 0 bases, with 12 bases left between them. The CDR3, as DNA: TGTGCCAGCAGTTTAGACCGGATCTCTGGAAACACCATATATTTT. It yields the protein CASSLDRISGNTIYF. The full variable domain, its missing parts supplied by reference TRBV5-5 and TRBJ1-3, is DAGVTQSPTHLIKTRGQQVTLRCSPISGHKSVSWYQQVLGQGPQFIFQYYEKEERGRGNFPDRFSARQFPNYSSELNVNALLLGDSALYLCASSLDRISGNTIYFGEGSWLTVV.

This clonotype has at least ten counts. This chain links TRBV29-1 with TRBJ2-3; tentative D call: TRBD1 (6 bases). The V gene's germline CDR1 is SQVTM and CDR2 ANQGSEA. V was pared by 2 bases and J by 1 base, with 10 bases between. The CDR3 length is 14 residues. The CDR3 nucleotides read TGCAGCGTTGAAAGAGGGGGAGGCACAGATACGCAGTATTTT. This sequence encodes CSVERGGGTDTQYF.

The table lists this clonotype with many counts. The CDR3: CSASGLTDSSYNEQFF. The CDR3 DNA sequence: TGCAGTGCTAGCGGATTGACGGATAGCTCCTACAATGAGCAGTTCTTC. This rearrangement joins TRBV20-1 to TRBJ2-1; D not certain. Deletions cut 3 bases from V and 0 bases from J, with 15 bases between. This CDR3 region has 16 residues. CDR1 is DFQATT, CDR2 SNEGSKA, per germline (reference sequence).

This clonotype was detected ten times or more. The J gene is TRBJ1-2, the V gene TRBV6-5, with TRBD1 matching over 7 bases. The CDR3 runs 16 residues. Germline V gene lookup returns CDR1 MNHEY and CDR2 SVGAGI. V trimming: 0 bases; J trimming: 0 bases; junction bases outside the gene matches: 4. The CDR3 coding sequence is TGTGCCAGCAGTTACTCGGACAGGCCGACTAACTATGGCTACACCTTC. Translation: CASSYSDRPTNYGYTF.

This clonotype was observed a single time. A much larger clonotype is one base distant, so this may be a read error. This sequence joins TRBV20-1 and TRBJ2-1; the match to TRBD2 covers 10 bases. Germline CDR1 and CDR2: DFQATT and SNEGSKA (reference sequence). This CDR3 is built from 16 residues. The CDR3, as DNA: TGCAGTGCTAAGACTAGCGGGTCGAGCTCCTACAATGAGCATTTCTTC. It yields the protein CSAKTSGSSSYNEHFF.

This clonotype was observed many times. The chain joins TRBV29-1 to TRBJ1-2, with a possible D match to TRBD1 (5 bases). The V gene's germline CDR1 is SQVTM and CDR2 ANQGSEA. Deletions cut 4 bases from V and 4 bases from J, with 10 bases between. The length of the CDR3 is 12 residues. The CDR3 DNA follows: TGCAGCGTTGCAGACAGAATCTATGGCTACACCTTC. Encoded protein: CSVADRIYGYTF.

Ten or more counts support this clonotype. The J gene is TRBJ2-1, the V gene TRBV20-1; the match to TRBD2 covers 7 bases. Trimming took 5 bases from V and 0 from J; bases not matched to a gene: 1. CDR3 size: 13 residues. The germline CDR1 and CDR2 sequences are DFQATT and SNEGSKA (reference sequence). The CDR3 DNA reads TGCAGTGCTTGGGGGGGCTCCTACAATGAGCAGTTCTTC. Encoded protein: CSAWGGSYNEQFF.

This clonotype occurred many times. The chain employs TRBV10-3 and TRBJ2-2, with D perhaps being TRBD1 or TRBD2 (7 bases each). This CDR3 has 16 amino acids. Trimming left V 2 bases short and J 6 bases short, with 16 bases between. Germline V gene lookup returns CDR1 ENHRY and CDR2 SYGVKD. The CDR3 DNA sequence: TGTGCCATCAGTGAGCCGCGACAGGGAGGGGCCGGGGAGCTGTTTTTT. This sequence encodes CAISEPRQGGAGELFF.

This clonotype was seen a handful of times. This sequence joins TRBV30 and TRBJ2-5; TRBD1 aligns across 7 bases. CDR3 length equals 15 residues. CDR1 is GTSNPN, CDR2 SVGIG, per germline (reference sequence). J was trimmed by 6 bases and V by 3 bases; bases with no gene match: 13. The CDR3 loop reads CAWRPAGGKGKTQYF. CDR3 nucleotides: TGTGCCTGGAGGCCAGCAGGGGGAAAGGGGAAGACCCAGTACTTC.

This clonotype occurred many times. The chain is built from TRBV20-1 and TRBJ2-1, with D maybe TRBD2 (6 bases). V lost 0 bases and J 4 bases, leaving 13 bases between the germline ends. Germline V gives CDR1 DFQATT, CDR2 SNEGSKA (reference sequence). The CDR3 consists of 15 residues. CDR3 bases: TGCAGTGCTAGAGACACGGGGGTCGATTACAATGAGCAGTTCTTC. Protein product: CSARDTGVDYNEQFF.

This clonotype has a count of ten or more. V and J are TRBV27 and TRBJ2-1; no firm D call. Germline V gene data show CDR1 as MNHEY and CDR2 as SMNVEV (reference sequence). V lost 2 bases to trimming and J lost 2 bases, with 13 bases between them. There are 16 residues in the CDR3. The chain's CDR3 is CASSLGIAETYNEQFF. CDR3 DNA: TGTGCCAGCAGTTTAGGTATAGCAGAGACCTACAATGAGCAGTTCTTC.

This clonotype was counted ten times or more. The chain has TRBV12-3 or TRBV12-4 and TRBJ2-5; TRBD2 matches 10 bases. The CDR3 spans 14 residues. Trimming cost V 7 bases and J 2 bases; bases outside gene matches: 4. In DNA form, the CDR3 reads TGTGCCAGCACCCATAGCGGGGGGCAAGAGACCCAGTACTTC. Amino acid sequence: CASTHSGGQETQYF.

The chain links TRBV6-1 to TRBJ1-1, with TRBD1 as a possible D gene (5 bases). The V end was cut by 6 bases, the J end by 6 bases, with 26 bases between. CDR3 length: 17 residues. Per the germline V gene, CDR1 is MNHNS and CDR2 is SASEGT. CDR3 protein: CASSLPSLRGLEAEAFF. The CDR3 DNA is TGTGCCAGCAGCCTACCCTCCCTCCGGGGCCTCGAGGCTGAAGCTTTCTTT.

The rearrangement joins TRBV20-1 to TRBJ2-7, with 8 bases lining up with TRBD1. V lost 3 bases to trimming and J lost 1 base; unmatched junction nucleotides: 5. The germline gives CDR1 DFQATT, CDR2 SNEGSKA (reference sequence). The CDR3 length is 14 residues. The CDR3 nucleotides are TGCAGTGCTAGTTCCGGGACAGGATCCTACGAGCAGTACGTC. This codes for CSASSGTGSYEQYV.

This clonotype has a count of ten or more. The chain couples TRBV20-1 to TRBJ2-7; D gene ambiguous. V was shortened by 3 bases and J by 2 bases, with 11 bases between the two germline ends. Germline lookup yields CDR1 DFQATT and CDR2 SNEGSKA (reference sequence). The CDR3 has 13 residues. The CDR3 nucleotides read TGCAGTGCTAGCTCCGGTTTTGCCTACGAGCAGTACTTC. Translation: CSASSGFAYEQYF.

V and J are TRBV7-2 and TRBJ1-5; D uncertain. Trimming shortened V by 6 bases and J by 5 bases, and 20 bases separated the two germline ends. This CDR3 comprises 16 residues. Germline V gene lookup returns CDR1 SGHTA and CDR2 FQGNSA. This CDR3 is CASSQTDRGMYQPQHF. In DNA form, the CDR3 reads TGTGCCAGCAGTCAAACCGACCGGGGAATGTATCAGCCCCAGCATTTT. Together with reference TRBV7-2 and TRBJ1-5, the CDR3 gives the full variable domain: GAGVSQSPSNKVTEKGKDVELRCDPISGHTALYWYRQSLGQGLEFLIYFQGNSAPDKSGLPSDRFSAERTGGSVSTLTIQRTQQEDSAVYLCASSQTDRGMYQPQHFGDGTRLSIL.

The chain has TRBV6-1 and TRBJ1-5; unclear D gene. CDR1 and CDR2 (germline): MNHNS, SASEGT. V lost 5 bases and J lost 1, with 18 bases in between. The CDR3 sequence is 17 residues long. This CDR3 is CASSPSQAHLSNQPQHF. The CDR3 bases are TGTGCCAGCAGTCCATCGCAGGCACATCTGAGCAATCAGCCCCAGCATTTT.

The sample holds many counts of this clonotype. The rearrangement uses TRBV20-1 and TRBJ2-7, with TRBD2 as a possible D gene (6 bases). The CDR3 is 12 amino acids. The V gene lost 7 bases and the J gene lost 4 bases, with 14 bases spanning the gap. Germline V lookup: CDR1 DFQATT, CDR2 SNEGSKA (reference sequence). The CDR3 loop reads CSVAGKNYEQYV. CDR3 nucleotide sequence: TGCAGTGTCGCGGGAAAAAATTACGAGCAGTACGTC.

This clonotype was seen a few times. The V gene is TRBV7-2, the J gene TRBJ1-6; D ambiguous. The germline V gene encodes CDR1 SGHTA and CDR2 FQGNSA. The CDR3 consists of 15 residues. Between the trimmed V and J ends, which lost 3 bases and 9 bases, there was a span of 15 bases. CDR3 sequence (DNA): TGTGCCAGCAGCTTTCGATCCCGGAGCGCTTCACCCCTCCACTTT. Its protein is CASSFRSRSASPLHF.

This clonotype appeared a few times. A much larger clone differs by one base, so this may be a read error. V and J are TRBV20-1 and TRBJ2-7, with TRBD1 matching over 9 bases. The junction had 2 bases not matched to a gene; V was cut back by 5 bases and J by 3 bases. Germline CDR1 and CDR2: DFQATT and SNEGSKA (reference sequence). The CDR3 runs 12 residues. The CDR3 loop is CSAWDRDYEQYF. In nucleotides, the CDR3 is TGCAGTGCTTGGGACAGGGACTACGAGCAGTACTTC.

This clonotype has at least ten counts. The chain links TRBV20-1 to TRBJ1-1; 8 bases match TRBD1. The CDR3 runs to 13 residues. The J segment lost 5 bases and the V segment lost 5 bases, leaving 7 bases of the junction unmatched. The germline CDR1 and CDR2 sequences are DFQATT and SNEGSKA (reference sequence). CDR3 DNA sequence: TGCAGTGCTGGAGGGACAGGACAAACTGAAGCTTTCTTT. Translated, it gives CSAGGTGQTEAFF.

The chain joins TRBV4-3 to TRBJ2-5; TRBD1 matches 8 bases. CDR3 length equals 16 residues. Trimming cost V 1 base and J 2 bases; bases outside gene matches: 6. Germline-derived CDR1 and CDR2 are LGHNA and YSLEER. The CDR3: CASSQVGTGGQETQYF. The CDR3, as DNA: TGCGCCAGCAGCCAAGTGGGGACAGGAGGTCAAGAGACCCAGTACTTC.

This clonotype was seen at least ten times. This chain joins TRBV12-3 or TRBV12-4 and TRBJ1-5, with TRBD1 as a possible D gene (5 bases). The CDR3 is 12 residues long. V lost 6 bases to trimming and J lost 5 bases, with 8 bases between them. In DNA, the CDR3 is TGTGCCAGCAGGTGGACACATCAGCCCCAGCATTTT. Its translation is CASRWTHQPQHF.

This clonotype was counted at least ten times. This chain uses TRBV20-1 with TRBJ2-1; D gene unclear. Germline lookup yields CDR1 DFQATT and CDR2 SNEGSKA (reference sequence). Trimming removed 6 bases from V and 5 bases from J, with 17 bases in between. The CDR3 is made up of 14 amino acids. CDR3 protein: CSARSLVTHNEQFF. In nucleotides, the CDR3 is TGCAGTGCGAGGTCCCTAGTAACCCACAATGAGCAGTTCTTC.